These 5 T cell receptor beta chains share one sample of origin, sequenced in a study of cytomegalovirus exposure and HLA in healthy donors. Primers included in the PCR were 60 Vbeta and 13 Jbeta primers. Data came from immunoSEQ multiplex PCR; TCRdb stores just in-frame clones and leaves some out. The repertoire holds some 200,000 clones, with 75% to 90% as singletons. The sample comprised PBMCs. These TCRs come from a woman in her thirties or forties in good health and CMV-seronegative.

This chain links TRBV4-1 with TRBJ1-1; maybe TRBD1 (5 bases). V shed 2 bases and J shed 3 bases, with 10 bases lying between them. Looked up from germline, CDR1 is MGHRA and CDR2 is YSYEKL. The CDR3 runs 14 residues. The DNA for the CDR3 is TGCGCCAGCAGCCAACAGGGTTTGGACACTGAAGCTTTCTTT. It specifies CASSQQGLDTEAFF.

The chain has TRBV28 and TRBJ2-1; 10 bases are a match to TRBD2. With 1 base clipped from V and 9 bases from J, the junction kept 6 bases outside the gene matches. This CDR3 is 15 amino acids long. Germline V gives CDR1 MDHEN, CDR2 SYDVKM. CDR3 nucleotides: TGTGCCAGCAGTTTATCGGTAGCGGGAGGTGCTGAGCAGTTCTTC. Its protein is CASSLSVAGGAEQFF.

The CDR3 sequence is CATSRDEIAGGISGELFF. The CDR3, as DNA: TGTGCCACCAGCAGAGATGAGATAGCGGGAGGAATCTCCGGGGAGCTGTTTTTT. The rearrangement uses TRBV15 and TRBJ2-2; TRBD2 matches at 10 bases. Germline V lookup: CDR1 LNHNV, CDR2 YYDKDF (reference sequence). J was trimmed by 6 bases and V by 0 bases; bases with no gene match: 10. The CDR3 is made up of 18 amino acids.

This clone appeared a few times. The rearrangement uses TRBV5-1 and TRBJ2-1; 10 bases are shared with TRBD2. Germline assignment: CDR1 SGHRS and CDR2 YFSETQ. The CDR3 length is 15 residues. V shed 1 base and J 6 bases; nucleotides not matched to a gene: 4. CDR3 nucleotides: TGCGCCAGCAGCTTGAGCCTAGCGGGAGCCAATGAGCAGTTCTTC. The encoded protein is CASSLSLAGANEQFF.

A note on this clone: At the DNA level, this CDR3 is encoded by other sequences in the same sample as well. The genes are TRBV30 and TRBJ2-5, with a weak D call TRBD2 (5 bases). Per the germline V gene, CDR1 is GTSNPN and CDR2 is SVGIG (reference sequence). The CDR3 has 12 residues. V lost 2 bases and J 2 bases, leaving 6 bases between the germline ends. The CDR3 here is CAWSRGQETQYF. DNA for the CDR3: TGTGCCTGGAGTCGGGGACAAGAGACCCAGTACTTC.